This T cell receptor beta chain stems from a study of regulatory T cells in long-lasting Graves disease. Time point given: newly diagnosed GD, antithyroid drugs for less than 3 months. PBMCs provided the RNA from which the TCR library was made. Construction of TCR beta libraries relied on iRepertoire HTBI primers and on Arm-PCR targeting CDR3 regions. One entry per CDR3 protein, called by TCRdb with MiXCR from the multiplex PCR reads. The sample holds more than 400,000 distinct CDR3 sequences, 16% seen once. Overall study findings and caveats: Among persistent patients, a larger number of public clonotypes were shared (approximately 2,900) than among newly diagnosed patients (about 1,000).

This clonotype was counted ten times or more. The antigen remains undetermined. The same sample was also studied in work on T cells in Graves' hyperthyroidism and ophthalmopathy. That paper states: Among the patients, aged 18 to 65, hyperthyroidism was newly diagnosed and had lasted under 2 months.

Here the sequenced sample was peripheral blood mononuclear cells (PBMCs), taken at new diagnosis, from a patient treated with antithyroid drugs. The receptor's source is a man aged 40-50 years with Graves disease.

The CDR3 nucleotides are TGTGCCAGCAGCTCGTTAAGGGCATATGAGCAGTTCTTC. Encoded protein: CASSSLRAYEQFF. This chain joins TRBV11-2 and TRBJ2-1, with D unclear. Between the trimmed V and J ends, which lost 4 bases and 8 bases, there was a span of 12 bases. Germline values: CDR1 SGHAT, CDR2 FQNNGV. This CDR3 contains 13 residues.